What follows are 26 T cell receptor beta chains derived from one specimen sequenced in a study of radiotherapy plus CTLA-4 blockade in lung cancer. The assay was immunoSEQ multiplex PCR, and TCRdb's table has in-frame clones only and misses some. The repertoire includes about 86,000 clones, 75% to 90% of them detected once, and 0.75% to 0.85% sits in the top ten. Sequences were derived from peripheral blood, sampled from a patient treated with radiotherapy plus ipilimumab. These receptors all come from a human donor with non-small cell lung cancer who had stable disease on radiotherapy plus ipilimumab.

This chain joins TRBV6-1 and TRBJ2-1; a weak D match, TRBD1 (5 bases). Germline V lookup: CDR1 MNHNS, CDR2 SASEGT. The CDR3 is 13 residues long. Trimming removed 3 bases at V and 10 bases at J, with 13 bases between. The CDR3 loop reads CASSESQGLEQFF. The DNA for the CDR3 is TGTGCCAGCAGTGAGTCTCAGGGTTTGGAGCAGTTCTTC.

The chain carries TRBV5-1 and TRBJ2-1, with 10 bases fitting TRBD2. Looked up from germline, CDR1 is SGHRS and CDR2 is YFSETQ. CDR3 size: 13 residues. With 4 bases clipped from V and 10 bases from J, the junction kept 5 bases outside the gene matches. This chain's CDR3 is CASSRAGGAEQFF. CDR3 bases: TGCGCCAGCAGCCGAGCGGGAGGGGCGGAGCAGTTCTTC.

Here the CDR3 reads CASSPDRGGNTIYF. The DNA for the CDR3 is TGTGCCAGCAGCCCGGACAGGGGCGGAAACACCATATATTTT. This rearrangement joins TRBV7-9 to TRBJ1-3, with 9 nucleotides matching TRBD1. This CDR3 contains 14 residues. V gave up 5 bases and J gave up 4 bases; unmatched junction bases: 3. CDR1 SEHNR and CDR2 FQNEAQ come from the germline V gene (reference sequence).

This clone was counted between two and nine times. This CDR3 reads CASSLDYNSPLHF. The CDR3, as DNA: TGTGCCAGCAGCTTAGACTATAATTCACCCCTCCACTTT. The chain combines TRBV7-6 with TRBJ1-6; D gene uncertain. Deletions cut 1 base from V and 3 bases from J, with 1 base between. Germline CDR1 reads SGHVS; CDR2 reads FNYEAQ. There are 13 residues in the CDR3.

This chain uses TRBV5-1 with TRBJ2-3; perhaps TRBD2 as D (6 bases). V was clipped by 1 base and J by 2 bases, with 11 bases between them. Looked up from germline, CDR1 is SGHRS and CDR2 is YFSETQ. CDR3 length: 15 amino acids. The CDR3 nucleotides are TGCGCCAGCAGCTTGAACCGGGAGAACACAGATACGCAGTATTTT. This sequence encodes CASSLNRENTDTQYF.

The CDR3 DNA is TGTGCCAGCAGCCGCCGATGCTCAGGGGGAGGTGAAGCTTTCTTT. Protein sequence: CASSRRCSGGGEAFF. This chain connects TRBV21-1 to TRBJ1-1; the table's D call, TRBD1, has no DNA check behind it. TRBV21-1 is noted as a pseudogene. The CDR3 extends over 15 amino acids.

The V and J genes are TRBV19 and TRBJ1-2; the D gene is possibly TRBD1 (5 bases). There are 15 residues in the CDR3. Germline V gene sequence: CDR1 LNHDA, CDR2 SQIVND (reference sequence). The V end was cut by 3 bases, the J end by 4 bases, with 15 bases between. CDR3 DNA sequence: TGTGCCAGTAGTATCGAGGGGAGAGGCGGCTATGGCTACACCTTC. This gives the protein CASSIEGRGGYGYTF. Drawing the rest from reference TRBV19 and TRBJ1-2, the complete variable domain is DGGITQSPKYLFRKEGQNVTLSCEQNLNHDAMYWYRQDPGQGLRLIYYSQIVNDFQKGDIAEGYSVSREKKESFPLTVTSAQKNPTAFYLCASSIEGRGGYGYTFGSGTRLTVV.

This clone occurred once. The gene calls are TRBV5-1 and TRBJ1-1; D is unresolved. From germline, CDR1 is SGHRS and CDR2 YFSETQ. This CDR3 region has 18 residues. Trimming shortened V by 0 bases and J by 4 bases, and 22 bases separated the two germline ends. The chain's CDR3 is CASSLERVRSGSSTEAFF. In DNA, the CDR3 is TGCGCCAGCAGCTTGGAGCGGGTCCGCAGCGGGTCGAGCACTGAAGCTTTCTTT.

For the CDR3, the DNA is TGCGCCAGCAGCTTGCAAGGGGCTCAAGATAGCTACACCTTC. Translating gives CASSLQGAQDSYTF. The V call is TRBV5-1, the J call TRBJ1-2; tentative D call: TRBD1 (5 bases). With 1 base removed from V and 9 bases from J, the gap between germline ends came to 16 bases. Germline CDR1 is SGHRS and CDR2 is YFSETQ. The CDR3 runs 14 residues.

The chain joins TRBV9 to TRBJ2-7; D may be TRBD2 (6 bases). V shed 3 bases and J shed 1 base, with 20 bases lying between them. This CDR3 comprises 17 residues. Germline lookup yields CDR1 SGDLS and CDR2 YYNGEE. CDR3 residues: CASSARPTGTLSYEQYF. The CDR3 DNA reads as TGTGCCAGCAGCGCGAGACCCACCGGGACTTTGTCCTACGAGCAGTACTTC.

This chain joins TRBV9 and TRBJ2-7; a possible D gene is TRBD1 (8 bases). This CDR3 has 17 residues. In germline, CDR1 is SGDLS, CDR2 YYNGEE. Trimming removed 6 bases at V and 3 bases at J, with 25 bases between. CDR3 protein: CASIIIQGGAGGYEQYF. The CDR3 region has the DNA TGTGCCAGCATTATTATACAGGGGGGGGCCGGAGGCTACGAGCAGTACTTC.

This chain joins TRBV6-1 and TRBJ1-5, with unresolved D. Trimming stripped 6 bases from V and 11 bases from J, with 17 bases between. CDR3 length equals 13 residues. The germline CDR1 and CDR2 sequences are MNHNS and SASEGT. The CDR3 DNA reads as TGTGCCAGCAGCTACGATCCCGGTCCAGCCCAGCATTTT. This sequence encodes CASSYDPGPAQHF.

The V gene is TRBV28, the J gene TRBJ2-7, with 10 bases that match TRBD1. The CDR3 runs to 13 residues. V dropped 6 bases and J dropped 3; count of bases not matched to a gene: 2. The germline CDR1 and CDR2 sequences are MDHEN and SYDVKM. The CDR3 region is CASRTGGFYEQYF. As DNA, the CDR3 is TGTGCCAGCAGGACAGGGGGCTTCTACGAGCAGTACTTC. The full variable domain, in which reference TRBV28 and TRBJ2-7 provide the parts outside the CDR3, is DVKVTQSSRYLVKRTGEKVFLECVQDMDHENMFWYRQDPGLGLRLIYFSYDVKMKEKGDIPEGYSVSREKKERFSLILESASTNQTSMYLCASRTGGFYEQYFGPGTRLTVT.

The sample holds one count of this clone. The chain uses TRBV7-9 and TRBJ2-1, with D unresolved. The germline gives CDR1 SEHNR, CDR2 FQNEAQ (reference sequence). V shed 10 bases and J shed 5 bases, with 9 bases lying between them. CDR3 length: 11 amino acids. The DNA for the CDR3 is TGTGCCATCATTAGAAACAATGAGCAGTTCTTC. It encodes CAIIRNNEQFF.

The V and J genes are TRBV7-9 and TRBJ2-7, with a tentative D call TRBD1 (5 bases). V lost 0 bases, J lost 2 bases, and 8 bases lay in between. Germline CDR1 reads SEHNR; CDR2 reads FQNEAQ (reference sequence). CDR3 size: 14 residues. CDR3 amino acids: CASSLAGAAYEQYF. CDR3 sequence (DNA): TGTGCCAGCAGCTTAGCAGGGGCCGCCTACGAGCAGTACTTC.

CDR3 sequence: CASSLAGGPTDTQYF. In nucleotides, the CDR3 is TGTGCCAGCAGCTTAGCGGGGGGCCCCACAGATACGCAGTATTTT. V usage is TRBV7-9 and J usage is TRBJ2-3; D is tentatively TRBD1 or TRBD2 (6 bases each). The V and J ends lost 0 bases and 2 bases respectively, with 9 bases between them. This CDR3 has 15 residues. Germline V CDR1 and CDR2: SEHNR, FQNEAQ (reference sequence).

This chain connects TRBV28 to TRBJ2-5, with D perhaps TRBD1 or TRBD2 (6 bases each). There are 13 residues in the CDR3. The V gene lost 3 bases and the J gene lost 4 bases, with 9 bases spanning the gap. From germline, CDR1 is MDHEN and CDR2 SYDVKM. The CDR3 region has the DNA TGTGCCAGCAGTTTCGGGGGCGGAGAGACCCAGTACTTC. This gives the protein CASSFGGGETQYF.

This clone was seen only a few times. This chain joins TRBV2 and TRBJ1-1, with a weak D call TRBD1 (5 bases). Germline V gives CDR1 SNHLY, CDR2 FYNNEI. The CDR3 is 11 residues long. V shed 2 bases and J shed 11 bases, with 9 bases lying between them. The CDR3 loop is CASSETWDAFF. The CDR3 coding sequence is TGTGCCAGCAGTGAAACATGGGACGCTTTCTTT.

The table lists this clone with a count of one. V is TRBV9 and J is TRBJ1-6, with a weak D call TRBD1 (5 bases). From germline, CDR1 is SGDLS and CDR2 YYNGEE. This CDR3 is built from 15 residues. Between the trimmed V and J ends, which lost 0 bases and 6 bases, there was a span of 10 bases. The CDR3 bases are TGTGCCAGCAGCGTAGGACAGACCCCTAATTCACCCCTCCACTTT. Translated: CASSVGQTPNSPLHF.

The J gene is TRBJ2-1, the V gene TRBV5-4; D not certain. From germline, CDR1 is SGHNT and CDR2 YYREEE (reference sequence). V lost 4 bases, J lost 1 base, and 6 bases lay in between. The CDR3 is 13 amino acids. The CDR3 DNA follows: TGTGCCAGCAGCCCCGGGTCCTACAATGAGCAGTTCTTC. Amino acids: CASSPGSYNEQFF.

The gene calls are TRBV6-6 and TRBJ1-6; D gene ambiguous. There are 14 residues in the CDR3. Germline CDR1 is MNHNY and CDR2 is SVGAGI (reference sequence). V was cut by 6 bases and J by 7 bases, with 13 bases left in between. CDR3 sequence: CASSPPGANSPLHF. CDR3 sequence (DNA): TGTGCCAGCAGCCCCCCGGGAGCCAATTCACCCCTCCACTTT.

The rearrangement links TRBV29-1 to TRBJ2-7; a weak D match, TRBD1 (5 bases). The germline V gene has CDR1 SQVTM and CDR2 ANQGSEA. Trimming cost V 4 bases and J 2 bases, with 9 bases left between them. The CDR3 sequence is 12 residues long. The CDR3, as DNA: TGCAGCGTTGTAGACAGTACCTACGAGCAGTACTTC. This codes for CSVVDSTYEQYF.

The CDR3 DNA is TGTGCCAGCAGCTATTCGTCAAGCGGGGGTTTCGATGAGCAGTTCTTC. Translation: CASSYSSSGGFDEQFF. The chain recombines TRBV5-6 with TRBJ2-1; 8 bases line up with TRBD2. Germline lookup yields CDR1 SGHDT and CDR2 YYEEEE. The junction had 13 bases not matched to a gene; V was cut back by 3 bases and J by 8 bases. The CDR3 spans 16 residues.

The CDR3 bases are TGTGCCAGCAGCGGAATTGAAGGACTGTTTTTT. This sequence encodes CASSGIEGLFF. The gene calls are TRBV9 and TRBJ1-4; D is unresolved. The germline V and J ends were trimmed by 3 bases and 13 bases, with 10 bases remaining between them. The CDR3 totals 11 residues. CDR1 SGDLS and CDR2 YYNGEE come from the germline V gene.

The rearrangement joins TRBV6-5 to TRBJ2-1; D is unclear. CDR3 size: 15 residues. The germline V gene encodes CDR1 MNHEY and CDR2 SVGAGI. The V end was cut by 2 bases, the J end by 5 bases, with 13 bases between. The CDR3 sequence: CASSYLPMANNEQFF. The CDR3 coding sequence is TGTGCCAGCAGTTACCTTCCAATGGCCAACAATGAGCAGTTCTTC.

The V and J genes are TRBV10-1 and TRBJ2-2; D perhaps matches TRBD1 (6 bases). This CDR3 has 15 amino acids. The germline CDR1 and CDR2 sequences are WNHNN and SYGVQD (reference sequence). V lost 5 bases and J lost 0, with 10 bases in between. The CDR3 DNA reads as TGCGCCAGCAGTCCCAGGGGTCCGAACACCGGGGAGCTGTTTTTT. As protein: CASSPRGPNTGELFF.